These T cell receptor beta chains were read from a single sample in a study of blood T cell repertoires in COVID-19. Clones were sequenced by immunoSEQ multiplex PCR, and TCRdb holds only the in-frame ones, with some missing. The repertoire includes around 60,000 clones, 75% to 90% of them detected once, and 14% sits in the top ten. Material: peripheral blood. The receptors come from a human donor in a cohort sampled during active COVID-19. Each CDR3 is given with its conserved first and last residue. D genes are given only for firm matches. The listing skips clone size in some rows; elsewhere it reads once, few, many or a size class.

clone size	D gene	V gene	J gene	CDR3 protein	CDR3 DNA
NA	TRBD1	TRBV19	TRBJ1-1	CASSIDRDREAFF	TGTGCCAGTAGCATCGACAGGGACAGAGAAGCTTTCTTT
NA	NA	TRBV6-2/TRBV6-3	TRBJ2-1	CASSYPNNEQFF	TGTGCCAGCAGTTACCCAAACAATGAGCAGTTCTTC
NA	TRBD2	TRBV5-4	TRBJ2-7	CASSFGGTDEQYF	TGTGCCAGCAGCTTCGGGGGGACGGACGAGCAGTACTTC
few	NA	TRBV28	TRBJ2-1	CASSFQAGQFF	TGTGCCAGCAGTTTTCAGGCAGGGCAGTTCTTC
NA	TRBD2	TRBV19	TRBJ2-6	CASTLWGGLTSSGANVLTF	TGTGCCAGTACCCTGTGGGGGGGACTGACGAGCTCTGGGGCCAACGTCCTGACTTTC
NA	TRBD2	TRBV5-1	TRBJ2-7	CASSSSLAGATGNEQYF	TGCGCCAGCAGCTCAAGTTTAGCGGGAGCCACGGGAAACGAGCAGTACTTC
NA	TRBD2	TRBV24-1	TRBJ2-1	CATSDFPSGSYNEQFF	TGTGCCACCAGTGATTTCCCTAGCGGCTCCTACAATGAGCAGTTCTTC
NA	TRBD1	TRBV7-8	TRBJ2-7	CASSYTPGQGAIKGFYEQYF	TGTGCCAGCAGTTACACCCCGGGACAGGGGGCTATAAAGGGGTTTTACGAGCAGTACTTC
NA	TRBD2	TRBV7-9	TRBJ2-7	CASSLEVAGEYF	TGTGCCAGCAGCTTAGAGGTAGCGGGAGAGTACTTC
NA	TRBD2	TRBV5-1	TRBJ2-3	CASSSSGGSTDTQYF	TGCGCCAGCAGCTCTAGCGGGGGGAGCACAGATACGCAGTATTTT
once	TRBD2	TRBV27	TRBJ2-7	CASSVTSLSSYEQYF	TGTGCCAGCAGTGTGACTAGCCTTAGCTCCTACGAGCAGTACTTC
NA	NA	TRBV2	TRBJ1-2	CASSQTWANYGYTF	TGTGCCAGCAGCCAGACATGGGCTAACTATGGCTACACCTTC
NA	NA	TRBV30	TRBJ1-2	CAWTLDSFYGYTF	TGTGCCTGGACACTGGACAGCTTCTATGGCTACACCTTC
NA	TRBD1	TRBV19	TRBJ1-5	CASRSPGQANQPQHF	TGTGCCAGTAGGAGCCCGGGACAGGCGAATCAGCCCCAGCATTTT